These T cell receptor beta chains were read from a single sample in a study of Graves' ophthalmopathy and Graves' hyperthyroidism. TCRdb ran MiXCR on the multiplex PCR reads and lists one entry per CDR3 protein. The table includes hundreds of thousands of distinct CDR3 sequences, about 20% detected once. The sequenced sample was peripheral blood. All receptors come from a woman between 18 and 29 years old with stable Graves' hyperthyroidism. Some clones in this sample may be carry-over from other donors' samples. CDR3s include the opening cysteine and the closing phenylalanine or tryptophan. The order of the fields is J gene, D gene, CDR3 length, clone size, V gene, CDR3 DNA, CDR3 protein. The D gene is left open where the match is weak. Size values are once, few and many counts, or a class for expanded clones, and some rows have none.

TRBJ1-1,NA,13,NA,TRBV24-1,TGTGCCACCAGTGACCCGACGAACACTGAAGCTTTCTTT,CATSDPTNTEAFF
TRBJ2-2,NA,15,NA,TRBV4-2,TGTGCCAGCAGTCGACCCCAGGGGACCGCCGGGGAGCTGTTTTTT,CASSRPQGTAGELFF
TRBJ1-4,NA,14,NA,TRBV29-1,TGCAGCGCACTACCACAAGACGGCCCTGAAAAACTGTTTTTT,CSALPQDGPEKLFF
TRBJ1-6,TRBD1,17,NA,TRBV30,TGTGCCTGGAGTGAACCTCGGACAGGAAGCTATAATTCACCCCTCCACTTT,CAWSEPRTGSYNSPLHF
TRBJ2-3,NA,15,NA,TRBV15,TGTGCCACCAGCGGCACGGGACACCTCACAGATACGCAGTATTTT,CATSGTGHLTDTQYF
TRBJ1-5,NA,15,many,TRBV30,TGTGCCTGGAGTGTAGGGGCAGCAAATTATCAGCCCCAGCATTTT,CAWSVGAANYQPQHF
TRBJ2-4,TRBD1,15,NA,TRBV12-3/TRBV12-4,TGTGCCAGCAGTAACGGCCGGGACAGGGTTGCATTTCAGTACTTC,CASSNGRDRVAFQYF
TRBJ2-7,NA,12,many,TRBV10-3,TGTGCCTCAAGAGCCCTCTCCTACGAGCAGTACTTC,CASRALSYEQYF
TRBJ2-2,NA,14,NA,TRBV7-2,TGTGCCAGCAGCTTAGAAAGGCAAAACGGGGAGCTGTTTTTT,CASSLERQNGELFF
TRBJ1-6,NA,12,many,TRBV5-1,TGCGCCAGCAGGACATCGGATTCACCCCTCCACTTT,CASRTSDSPLHF
TRBJ1-1,NA,15,few,TRBV27,TGTGCCAGCAGTTTAGATAGGTACCAGAACACTGAAGCTTTCTTT,CASSLDRYQNTEAFF
TRBJ1-2,NA,14,many,TRBV7-8,TGTGCCAGCACCATTACTCCAGGGGCGTTTGGCTACACCTTC,CASTITPGAFGYTF
TRBJ2-7,NA,12,many,TRBV6-2/TRBV6-3,TGTGCCAGCAGTTACGTCTACTACGAGCAGTACTTC,CASSYVYYEQYF
TRBJ2-5,TRBD1,14,NA,TRBV5-1,TGCGCCAGCAGACCCACGACAGGGGCGAAGACCCAGTACTTC,CASRPTTGAKTQYF
TRBJ1-6,NA,13,many,TRBV6-1,TGTGCCAGCAGTGTGACAGATAATTCACCCCTCCACTTT,CASSVTDNSPLHF
TRBJ1-5,TRBD1,13,many,TRBV7-2,TGTGCCAGCAGCCGACAGGGGGATCAGCCCCAGCATTTT,CASSRQGDQPQHF
TRBJ2-3,NA,14,NA,TRBV28,TGTGCCAGCAGTCGAGAGAGGGGCACAGATACGCAGTATTTT,CASSRERGTDTQYF
TRBJ2-7,NA,15,many,TRBV11-2,TGTGCCAGCAGCTTACAGGGCGGAAATACCTACGAGCAGTACTTC,CASSLQGGNTYEQYF
TRBJ1-1,NA,17,many,TRBV30,TGTGCCTGGAGTGCGTTAGGGGTCGCCGTTGGGAACACTGAAGCTTTCTTT,CAWSALGVAVGNTEAFF
TRBJ2-7,NA,13,many,TRBV20-1,TGCAGTGCTAGGACGTGGACAAATCACGAGCAGTACTTC,CSARTWTNHEQYF
TRBJ1-1,NA,12,many,TRBV29-1,TGCAGCGTTGGACAGCTGAACACTGAAGCTTTCTTT,CSVGQLNTEAFF
TRBJ2-7,TRBD1,14,many,TRBV5-1,TGTGCCAGCAGCTCGGGACAGGGAACCTACGAGCAGTACTTC,CASSSGQGTYEQYF
TRBJ1-1,NA,13,NA,TRBV12-3/TRBV12-4,TGTGCCAGCAGTTTTATGAGGGATACTGAAGCTTTCTTT,CASSFMRDTEAFF
TRBJ2-2,NA,14,many,TRBV29-1,TGCAGCGTTGATGGAGGGCTGAACACCGGGGAGCTGTTTTTT,CSVDGGLNTGELFF
TRBJ1-2,NA,14,NA,TRBV28,TGTGCCAGCACCATGGGGCAGACCAACTATGGCTACACCTTC,CASTMGQTNYGYTF